The 3 T cell receptor beta chains below all came from one sample that was sequenced in a study of blood T cell repertoires in COVID-19. Clones were sequenced by immunoSEQ multiplex PCR, and TCRdb holds only the in-frame ones, with some missing. Of over 50,000 clones in the sample, around 77% were seen once. Sequencing was done on a sample of peripheral blood. These receptors were obtained from an elderly man with active or convalescent COVID-19.

The chain couples TRBV6-5 to TRBJ2-1, with D tentatively TRBD2 (6 bases). V was pared by 2 bases and J by 9 bases, with 17 bases between. CDR1 and CDR2 (germline): MNHEY, SVGAGI. The CDR3 runs 15 residues. The CDR3 loop is CASSYDPGLLAEQFF. The CDR3, as DNA: TGTGCCAGCAGTTACGATCCGGGACTTTTGGCTGAGCAGTTCTTC.

This clone was picked up a small number of times. This sequence joins TRBV12-3 or TRBV12-4 and TRBJ2-7; the D gene is possibly TRBD2 (5 bases). The germline V and J ends were trimmed by 6 bases and 6 bases, with 15 bases remaining between them. CDR3 length equals 13 residues. The CDR3 region is CASSLPEGTEQYF. The CDR3 DNA follows: TGTGCCAGCAGCCTGCCAGAGGGAACCGAGCAGTACTTC.

The chain has TRBV6-2 or TRBV6-3 and TRBJ2-1, with 7 bases fitting TRBD2. CDR1 is MNHEY, CDR2 SVGEGT, per germline. Trimming at V came to 0 bases and at J to 5 bases, leaving 7 bases not matched to a gene. The CDR3 consists of 16 residues. The CDR3 DNA reads TGTGCCAGCAGTTACTCAGCGGGAAAGCCCGACAATGAGCAGTTCTTC. This encodes CASSYSAGKPDNEQFF.